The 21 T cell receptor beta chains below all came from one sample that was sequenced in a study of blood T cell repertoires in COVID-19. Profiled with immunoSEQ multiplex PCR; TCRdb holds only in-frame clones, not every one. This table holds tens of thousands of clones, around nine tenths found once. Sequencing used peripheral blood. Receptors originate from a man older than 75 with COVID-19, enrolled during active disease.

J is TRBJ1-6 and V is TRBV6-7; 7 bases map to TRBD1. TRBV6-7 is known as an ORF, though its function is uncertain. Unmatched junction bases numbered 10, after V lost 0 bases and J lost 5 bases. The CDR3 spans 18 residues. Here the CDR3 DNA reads TGTGCCAGCAGTTACTCGCTGAGACAGGGTAAGAATAATTCACCCCTCCACTTT. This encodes CASSYSLRQGKNNSPLHF.

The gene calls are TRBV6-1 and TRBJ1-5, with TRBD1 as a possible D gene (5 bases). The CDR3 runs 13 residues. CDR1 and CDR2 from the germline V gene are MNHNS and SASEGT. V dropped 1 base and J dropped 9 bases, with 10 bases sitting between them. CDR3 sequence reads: CASSEDRRGPQHF. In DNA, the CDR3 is TGTGCCAGCAGTGAAGACAGGCGGGGGCCCCAGCATTTT.

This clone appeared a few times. Here the CDR3 DNA reads TGTGCCAGCTCACCGGTTGGGGGCACGGGATTCACTGAAGCTTTCTTT. This translates into CASSPVGGTGFTEAFF. J is TRBJ1-1 and V is TRBV18, with TRBD1 as a possible D gene (6 bases). The CDR3 is 16 amino acids. Trimming cost V 3 bases and J 4 bases, with 18 bases left between them. Germline loops: CDR1 KGHSH, CDR2 LQKENI.

This chain's CDR3 is CASSILEGGEGNQPQHF. The CDR3 bases are TGTGCCAGTAGTATTCTCGAAGGGGGCGAAGGCAATCAGCCCCAGCATTTT. This chain joins TRBV19 and TRBJ1-5, with 7 bases matching TRBD1. Germline-derived CDR1 and CDR2 are LNHDA and SQIVND (reference sequence). The V gene end was trimmed by 3 bases and the J gene end by 2 bases; junction bases not matched to a gene: 10. The CDR3 length is 17 residues.

The CDR3 spells CASSEELAFTGELFF. CDR3 DNA sequence: TGTGCCAGCAGCGAAGAACTAGCGTTCACCGGGGAGCTGTTTTTT. The chain links TRBV9 to TRBJ2-2, with 7 bases fitting TRBD2. The CDR3 spans 15 residues. V was pared by 3 bases and J by 4 bases, with 6 bases of the junction left unmatched. Germline-derived CDR1 and CDR2 are SGDLS and YYNGEE.

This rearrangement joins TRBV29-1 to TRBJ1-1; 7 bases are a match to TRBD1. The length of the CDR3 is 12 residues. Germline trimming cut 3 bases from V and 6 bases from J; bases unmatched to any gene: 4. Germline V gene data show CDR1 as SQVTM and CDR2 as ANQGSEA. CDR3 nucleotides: TGCAGCGTTGATCCAGGGGGTGCTGAAGCTTTCTTT. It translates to CSVDPGGAEAFF.

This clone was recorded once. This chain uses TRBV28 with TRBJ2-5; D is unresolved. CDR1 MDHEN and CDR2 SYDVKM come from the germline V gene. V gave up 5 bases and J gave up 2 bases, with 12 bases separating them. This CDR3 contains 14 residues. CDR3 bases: TGTGCCAGCAGTGAGGTCGGCATACAAGAGACCCAGTACTTC. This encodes CASSEVGIQETQYF.

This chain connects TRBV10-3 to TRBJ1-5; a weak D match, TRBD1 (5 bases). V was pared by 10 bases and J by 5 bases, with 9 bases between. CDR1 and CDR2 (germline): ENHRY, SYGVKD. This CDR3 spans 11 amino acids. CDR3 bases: TGTGCCACCGGGGGGGATCAGCCCCAGCATTTT. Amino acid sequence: CATGGDQPQHF.

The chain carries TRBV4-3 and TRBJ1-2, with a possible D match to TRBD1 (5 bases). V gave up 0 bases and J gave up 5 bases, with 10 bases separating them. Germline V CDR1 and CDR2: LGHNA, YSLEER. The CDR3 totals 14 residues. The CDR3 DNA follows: TGCGCCAGCAGCCAAGATTCTCAGGGATATGGCTACACCTTC. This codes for CASSQDSQGYGYTF.

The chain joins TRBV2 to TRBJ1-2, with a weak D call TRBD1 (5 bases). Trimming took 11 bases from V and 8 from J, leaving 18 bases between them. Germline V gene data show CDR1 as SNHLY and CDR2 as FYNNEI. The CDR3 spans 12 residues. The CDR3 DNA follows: TGTGCCGGTTCGGGGACTGAAGGGGGCTACACCTTC. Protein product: CAGSGTEGGYTF.

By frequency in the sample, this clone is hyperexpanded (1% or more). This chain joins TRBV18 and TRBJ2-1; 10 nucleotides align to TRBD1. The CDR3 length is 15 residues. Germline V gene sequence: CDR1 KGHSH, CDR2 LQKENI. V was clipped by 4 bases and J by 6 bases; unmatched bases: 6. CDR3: CASSRGQGKVNEQFF. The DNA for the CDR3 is TGTGCCAGCTCACGGGGACAGGGGAAGGTCAATGAGCAGTTCTTC.

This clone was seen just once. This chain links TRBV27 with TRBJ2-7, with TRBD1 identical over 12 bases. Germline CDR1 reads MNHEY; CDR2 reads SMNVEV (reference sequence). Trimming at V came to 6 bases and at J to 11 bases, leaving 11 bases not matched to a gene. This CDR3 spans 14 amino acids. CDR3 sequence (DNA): TGTGCCAGCAGGCCCTCCGGGACAGGGGGCCTGGAGTACTTC. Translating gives CASRPSGTGGLEYF.

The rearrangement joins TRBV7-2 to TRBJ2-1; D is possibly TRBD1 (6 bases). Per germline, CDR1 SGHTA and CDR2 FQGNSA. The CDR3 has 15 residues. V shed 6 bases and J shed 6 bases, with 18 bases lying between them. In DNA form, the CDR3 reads TGTGCCAGCAGGGAACCGGGACATTACGCCAATGAGCAGTTCTTC. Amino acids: CASREPGHYANEQFF.

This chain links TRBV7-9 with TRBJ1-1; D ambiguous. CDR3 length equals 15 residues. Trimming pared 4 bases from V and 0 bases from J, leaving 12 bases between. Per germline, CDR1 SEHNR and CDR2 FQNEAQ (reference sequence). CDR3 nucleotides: TGTGCCAGCAGCTCATTAGACACAGTGAACACTGAAGCTTTCTTT. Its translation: CASSSLDTVNTEAFF.

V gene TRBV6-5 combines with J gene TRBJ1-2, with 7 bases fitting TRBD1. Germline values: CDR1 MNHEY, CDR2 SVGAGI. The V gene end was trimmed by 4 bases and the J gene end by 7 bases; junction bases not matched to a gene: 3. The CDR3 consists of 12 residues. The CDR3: CASSLGGRGYTF. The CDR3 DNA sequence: TGTGCCAGCAGTTTAGGGGGCCGTGGCTACACCTTC.

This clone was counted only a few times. The CDR3, as DNA: TGCGCCAGCAGCCCGCGGCCGGGGGGGGCCTACGAGCAGTACTTC. As protein: CASSPRPGGAYEQYF. The rearrangement joins TRBV5-1 to TRBJ2-7; TRBD2 matches 8 bases. The CDR3 consists of 15 residues. The V gene end was trimmed by 4 bases and the J gene end by 2 bases; junction bases not matched to a gene: 8. In germline, CDR1 is SGHRS, CDR2 YFSETQ.

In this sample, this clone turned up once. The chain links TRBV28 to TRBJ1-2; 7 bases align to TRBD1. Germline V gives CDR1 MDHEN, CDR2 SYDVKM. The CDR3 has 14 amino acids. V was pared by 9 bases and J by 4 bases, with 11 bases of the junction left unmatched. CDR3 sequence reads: CASLNRGGSYGYTF. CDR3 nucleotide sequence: TGTGCCAGTTTGAACAGGGGAGGAAGCTATGGCTACACCTTC.

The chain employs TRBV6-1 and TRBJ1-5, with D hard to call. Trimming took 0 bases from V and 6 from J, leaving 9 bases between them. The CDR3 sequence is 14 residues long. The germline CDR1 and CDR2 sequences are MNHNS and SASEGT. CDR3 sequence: CASSEAPGGQPQHF. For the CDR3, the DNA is TGTGCCAGCAGTGAAGCGCCCGGAGGTCAGCCCCAGCATTTT.

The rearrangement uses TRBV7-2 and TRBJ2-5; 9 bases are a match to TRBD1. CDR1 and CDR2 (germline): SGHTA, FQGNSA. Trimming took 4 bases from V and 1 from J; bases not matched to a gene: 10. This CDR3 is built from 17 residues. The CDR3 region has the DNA TGTGCCAGCAGCTCGAAAAGAGGGACAGGGTCCCAAGAGACCCAGTACTTC. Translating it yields CASSSKRGTGSQETQYF.

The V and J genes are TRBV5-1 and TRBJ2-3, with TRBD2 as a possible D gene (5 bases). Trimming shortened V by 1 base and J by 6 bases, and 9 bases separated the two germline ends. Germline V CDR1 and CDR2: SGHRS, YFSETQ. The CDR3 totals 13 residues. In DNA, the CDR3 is TGCGCCAGCAGCTTGTCGGGAACGGATACGCAGTATTTT. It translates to CASSLSGTDTQYF.

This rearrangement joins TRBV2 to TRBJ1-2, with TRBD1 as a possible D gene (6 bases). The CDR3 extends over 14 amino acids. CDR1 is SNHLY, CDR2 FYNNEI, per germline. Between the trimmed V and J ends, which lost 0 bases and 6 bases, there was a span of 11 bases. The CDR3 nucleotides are TGTGCCAGCAGTGAAGCTAGGACAGCGGATGGCTACACCTTC. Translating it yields CASSEARTADGYTF.